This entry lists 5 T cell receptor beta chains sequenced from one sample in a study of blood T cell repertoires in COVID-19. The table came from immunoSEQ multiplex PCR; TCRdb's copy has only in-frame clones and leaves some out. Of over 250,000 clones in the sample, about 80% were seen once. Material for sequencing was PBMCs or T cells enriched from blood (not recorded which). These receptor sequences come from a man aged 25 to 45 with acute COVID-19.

As DNA, the CDR3 is TGTGCCAGCAGCGCCGCGGGCTCTGGAAACACCATATATTTT. Translation gives CASSAAGSGNTIYF. The chain joins TRBV7-9 to TRBJ1-3, with D unclear. Germline V lookup: CDR1 SEHNR, CDR2 FQNEAQ (reference sequence). CDR3 length: 14 amino acids. Trimming removed 5 bases at V and 0 bases at J, with 8 bases between.

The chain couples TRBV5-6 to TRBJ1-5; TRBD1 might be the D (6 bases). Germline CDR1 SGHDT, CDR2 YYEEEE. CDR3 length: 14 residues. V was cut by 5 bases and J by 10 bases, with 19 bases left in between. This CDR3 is CASSKGVREEPQHF. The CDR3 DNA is TGTGCCAGCAGTAAGGGGGTGAGAGAAGAACCCCAGCATTTT.

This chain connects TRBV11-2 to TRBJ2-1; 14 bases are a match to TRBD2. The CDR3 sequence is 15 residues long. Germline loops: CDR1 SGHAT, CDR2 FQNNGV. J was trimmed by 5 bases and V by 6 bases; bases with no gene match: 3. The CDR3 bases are TGTGCCAGCAGGCCGACTAGCGGGGGGGACAATGAGCAGTTCTTC. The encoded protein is CASRPTSGGDNEQFF. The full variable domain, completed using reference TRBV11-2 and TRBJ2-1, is EAGVAQSPRYKIIEKRQSVAFWCNPISGHATLYWYQQILGQGPKLLIQFQNNGVVDDSQLPKDRFSAERLKGVDSTLKIQPAKLEDSAVYLCASRPTSGGDNEQFFGPGTRLTVL.

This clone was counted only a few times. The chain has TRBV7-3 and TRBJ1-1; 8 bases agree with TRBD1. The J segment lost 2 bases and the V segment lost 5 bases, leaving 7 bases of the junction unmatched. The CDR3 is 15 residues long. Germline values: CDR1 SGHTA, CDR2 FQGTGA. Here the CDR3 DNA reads TGTGCCAGCAGCATTGGGGACAGGTCTAACACTGAAGCTTTCTTT. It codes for CASSIGDRSNTEAFF.

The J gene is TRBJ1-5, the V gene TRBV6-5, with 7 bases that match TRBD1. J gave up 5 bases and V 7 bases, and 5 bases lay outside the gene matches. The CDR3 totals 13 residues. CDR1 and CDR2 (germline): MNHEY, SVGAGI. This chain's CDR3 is CASTTTGYQPQHF. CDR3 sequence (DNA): TGTGCCAGCACCACGACAGGGTATCAGCCCCAGCATTTT.